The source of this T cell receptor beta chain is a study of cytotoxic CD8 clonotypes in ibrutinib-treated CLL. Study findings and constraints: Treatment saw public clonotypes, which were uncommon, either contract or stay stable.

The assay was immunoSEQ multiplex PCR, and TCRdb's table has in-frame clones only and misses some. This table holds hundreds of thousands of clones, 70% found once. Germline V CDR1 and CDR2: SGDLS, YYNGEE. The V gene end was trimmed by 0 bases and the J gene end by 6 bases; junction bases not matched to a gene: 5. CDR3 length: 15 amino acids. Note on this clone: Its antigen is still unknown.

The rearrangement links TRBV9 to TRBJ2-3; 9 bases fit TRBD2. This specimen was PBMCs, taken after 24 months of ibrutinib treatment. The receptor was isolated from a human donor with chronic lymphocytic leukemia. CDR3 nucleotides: TGTGCCAGCAGCGTAGGTTGGACTAGCGTGGATACGCAGTATTTT. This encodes CASSVGWTSVDTQYF.